Each of the 3 T cell receptor beta chains below was sequenced from the same sample in a study of blood T cells in healthy people across ages. Then a second PCR, running about 7 to 11 cycles, was carried out with a sample-barcoded 5' primer and a J-beta primer mix. Using its own MiXCR run on the 5' RACE reads, TCRdb lists one record per CDR3 protein. The data contain some 1.4 million distinct CDR3 sequences, about 40% of them singletons. Input material: blood. Receptor source: a woman younger than 35 in good health.

The chain joins TRBV5-1 to TRBJ2-1; D might be TRBD1 or TRBD2, each matching 7 bases. CDR1 and CDR2 (germline): SGHRS, YFSETQ. The CDR3 is 16 amino acids. Trimming left V 4 bases short and J 0 bases short, with 14 bases between. The DNA of the CDR3 is TGCGCCAGCAGCACAGCGGGACAGAGCTCCTACAATGAGCAGTTCTTC. Its protein is CASSTAGQSSYNEQFF.

The rearrangement joins TRBV3-1 to TRBJ1-4, with D maybe TRBD1 (5 bases). Trimming removed 4 bases from V and 0 bases from J, with 9 bases in between. Looked up from germline, CDR1 is LGHDT and CDR2 is YNNKEL (reference sequence). The CDR3 contains 15 residues. The CDR3: CASSPRQTTNEKLFF. The CDR3 DNA reads as TGTGCCAGCAGCCCTCGACAGACAACTAATGAAAAACTGTTTTTT.

The sample holds many counts of this clonotype. The chain has TRBV12-3 or TRBV12-4 and TRBJ2-5; TRBD2 might be the D (5 bases). Trimming shortened V by 2 bases and J by 4 bases, and 5 bases separated the two germline ends. CDR3 length: 12 amino acids. The CDR3: CASSLRGETQYF. DNA of the CDR3: TGTGCCAGCAGTTTACGGGGAGAGACCCAGTACTTC.